This TCR beta chain was sequenced during a study of CD8 T cells in Susac syndrome (dated 2019 in TCRdb). Regarding the study in general: The study used repertoire sequencing to test whether antigen drove CD8+ T cell activation and differentiation in Susac syndrome. General findings and caveats noted by the study authors: The number of individuals in the TCR sequencing and HLA analysis was recognized as being relatively small.

The CDR3 measures 13 amino acids from cysteine to phenylalanine. Only the CDR3 portion is preserved as DNA: 39 bases, with reading frame beginning at the first base. CDR1 and CDR2 (SNHLY, FYNNEI) derive from the germline V gene. At the junction V is shortened by 6 bases and J by 3 bases, with 10 bases in between. RNA was extracted using the RNeasy kit, and about 0.45 to 1 microgram was reverse transcribed with random hexamers. The immunoSEQ multiplex PCR assay, covering 54 Vbeta and 13 Jbeta segments, was used to amplify TCR beta CDR3 regions. PCR amplification bias was corrected by using a synthetic template baseline for primer optimization and computational correction. In the original analysis: Reads were annotated to V, D and J genes per IMGT and analyzed with immunoSEQ Analyzer, keeping only productive sequences. Clonality was computed as one minus Shannon entropy normalized by log2 of the number of productive unique sequences. Public and private clones were assessed among the 100 most prevalent clones of each patient and control. Clones were defined as Susac-specific if absent from the healthy and MS cohorts, from 1052 published viral clones and from other ImmuneACCESS disease sequences. Starting from the raw public reads, TCRdb applied fastp trimming at Q25, assembled clones with MiXCR and retained in-frame beta chains. Each entry is one CDR3 protein sequence, shown with its most common DNA and genes. The V and J calls, along with clone size, are taken from TCRdb and not from the paper's own processing. Across this sample there are under 350,000 distinct CDR3 sequences, with roughly 94% seen only once. The ten most abundant clones make up approximately 0.065% of the sample.

Peripheral blood CD8+ and CD4+ T cells from healthy donors, Susac syndrome patients and multiple sclerosis patients were profiled by high-throughput TCR beta sequencing. The multiple sclerosis controls were treatment-naive patients who had stable or active relapsing-remitting disease and met the revised McDonald criteria. Bulk CD8+ and CD4+ T cells were purified magnetically by negative isolation, whereas CD8+ TEMRA cells were enriched by FACS. Blood was collected in EDTA tubes and processed within 24 hours, with PBMCs isolated through density gradient centrifugation. PBMCs intended for TCR sequencing were cryopreserved in liquid nitrogen and thawed later in a water bath at 37 degrees C. The sorted or isolated CD4+, CD8+ and CD8+ TEMRA cells reached a purity of at least 90%. Regarding this clonotype: The target of this receptor is not known. One base away there is no much larger clone; base qualities are not given.

Sequenced input: CD4+ T cells from PBMCs. The clonotype originates from a human donor with multiple sclerosis. The chain links TRBV2 with TRBJ2-3, with a weak D call of TRBD1 (6 bases match). The nucleotide sequence reads TGTGCCAGCAGACAGGGAGTGACAGATACGCAGTATTTT. Translated, it reads CASRQGVTDTQYF.